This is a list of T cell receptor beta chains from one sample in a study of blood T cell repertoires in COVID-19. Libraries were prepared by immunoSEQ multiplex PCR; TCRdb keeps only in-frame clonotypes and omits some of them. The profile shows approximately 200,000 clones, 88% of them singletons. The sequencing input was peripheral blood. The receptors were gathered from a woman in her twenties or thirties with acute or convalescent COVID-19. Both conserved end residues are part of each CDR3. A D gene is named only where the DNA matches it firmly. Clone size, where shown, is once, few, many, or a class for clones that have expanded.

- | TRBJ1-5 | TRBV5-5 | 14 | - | CASSFDQGNQPQHF | TGTGCCAGCAGCTTTGACCAGGGGAATCAGCCCCAGCATTTT
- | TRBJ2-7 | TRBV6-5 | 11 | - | CASELVDEQYF | TGTGCCAGTGAGCTCGTCGACGAGCAGTACTTC
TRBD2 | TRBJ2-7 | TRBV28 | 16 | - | CASTRLAGGGVYEQYF | TGTGCCAGCACTCGACTAGCGGGAGGTGGGGTCTACGAGCAGTACTTC
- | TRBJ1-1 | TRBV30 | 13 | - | CACLGAGNTEAFF | TGTGCCTGCCTTGGGGCGGGAAACACTGAAGCTTTCTTT
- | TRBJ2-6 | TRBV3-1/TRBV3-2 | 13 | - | CASSPTGANVLTF | TGTGCCAGCAGCCCTACTGGGGCCAACGTCCTGACTTTC
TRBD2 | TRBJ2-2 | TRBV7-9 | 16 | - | CASSPMTSGDTGELFF | TGTGCCAGCAGCCCCATGACTAGCGGGGACACCGGGGAGCTGTTTTTT
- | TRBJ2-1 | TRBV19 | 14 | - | CASRIQSSYNEQFF | TGTGCCAGTAGAATACAGTCCTCCTACAATGAGCAGTTCTTC
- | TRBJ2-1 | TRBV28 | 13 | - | CASGRTSYNEQFF | TGTGCCAGCGGAAGGACTTCCTACAATGAGCAGTTCTTC
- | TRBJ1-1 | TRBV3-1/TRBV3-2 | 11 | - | CASSQAGGAFF | TGTGCCAGCAGCCAGGCGGGGGGAGCTTTCTTT
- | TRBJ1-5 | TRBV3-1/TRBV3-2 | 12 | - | CASSPGFQPQHF | TGTGCCAGCAGCCCGGGTTTTCAGCCCCAGCATTTT
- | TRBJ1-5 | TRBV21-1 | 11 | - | CASSKREPQHF | TGTGCCAGCAGCAAACGGGAGCCCCAGCATTTT
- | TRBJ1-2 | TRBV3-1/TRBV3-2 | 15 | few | CASSPRGRPNYGYTF | TGTGCCAGCAGCCCCCGAGGGCGTCCCAACTATGGCTACACCTTC
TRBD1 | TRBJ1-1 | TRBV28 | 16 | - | CASSLKGSGTGGEAFF | TGTGCCAGCAGTTTAAAAGGTTCCGGGACAGGGGGTGAAGCTTTCTTT
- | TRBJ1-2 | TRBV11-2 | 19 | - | CASSLTSMGGSPQAYGYTF | TGTGCCAGCAGCTTAACCTCCATGGGAGGCAGCCCACAAGCATATGGCTACACCTTC
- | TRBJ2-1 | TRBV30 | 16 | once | CAWSPRSDYSYNEQFF | TGTGCCTGGAGTCCTCGTTCGGACTACTCCTACAATGAGCAGTTCTTC
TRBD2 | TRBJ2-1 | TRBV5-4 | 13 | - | CASSSGLANEQFF | TGTGCCAGCAGTTCAGGACTAGCCAATGAGCAGTTCTTC
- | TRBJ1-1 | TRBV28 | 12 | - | CASSSTGTEAFF | TGTGCCAGCAGTTCAACAGGGACTGAAGCTTTCTTT
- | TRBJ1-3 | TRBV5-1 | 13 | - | CASSLGQRDTIYF | TGCGCCAGCAGCTTGGGGCAGCGAGACACCATATATTTT
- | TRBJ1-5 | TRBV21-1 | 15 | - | CASSKLRDRGQPQHF | TGTGCCAGCAGCAAGCTGCGGGACAGGGGCCAGCCCCAGCATTTT
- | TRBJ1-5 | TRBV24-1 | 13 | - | CATSVDSYQPQHF | TGTGCCACCAGTGTCGACAGTTACCAGCCCCAGCATTTT
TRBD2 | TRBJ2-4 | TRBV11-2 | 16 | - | CASSSLGEAGLHIQYF | TGTGCCAGCAGCTCCCTGGGCGAAGCGGGGTTACACATTCAGTACTTC
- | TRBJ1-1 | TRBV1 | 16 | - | CTSSQNPSYRNTEAFF | TGCACCAGCAGCCAAAACCCCTCCTACAGGAACACTGAAGCTTTCTTT
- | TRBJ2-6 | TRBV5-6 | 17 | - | CASSAKRQGSGANVLTF | TGTGCCAGCAGCGCGAAACGCCAGGGCTCTGGGGCCAACGTCCTGACTTTC
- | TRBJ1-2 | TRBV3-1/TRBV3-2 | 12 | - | CASSLPGVGYTF | TGTGCCAGCAGCCTTCCAGGGGTAGGCTACACCTTC
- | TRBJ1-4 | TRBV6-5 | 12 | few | CASSSEGGVLFF | TGTGCCAGCAGTTCCGAGGGAGGGGTTCTGTTTTTT
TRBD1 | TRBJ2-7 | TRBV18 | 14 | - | CASSSGTGGDEQYF | TGTGCCAGCTCATCCGGGACAGGGGGCGACGAGCAGTACTTC
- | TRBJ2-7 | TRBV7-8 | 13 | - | CASSLWTMNEQYF | TGTGCCAGCAGCTTATGGACAATGAACGAGCAGTACTTC
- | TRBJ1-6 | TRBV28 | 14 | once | CASRSGAYNSPLHF | TGTGCCAGCAGATCAGGGGCCTATAATTCACCCCTCCACTTT
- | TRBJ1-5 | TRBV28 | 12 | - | CASSSAGVPQHF | TGTGCCAGCAGTTCAGCCGGGGTGCCCCAGCATTTT
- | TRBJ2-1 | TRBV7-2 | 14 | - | CASMRAGIHNEQFF | TGTGCCAGCATGAGGGCCGGAATACACAATGAGCAGTTCTTC
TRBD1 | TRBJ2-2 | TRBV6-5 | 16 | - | CASSYSPQGDTGELFF | TGTGCCAGCAGTTACTCTCCCCAGGGGGACACCGGGGAGCTGTTTTTT
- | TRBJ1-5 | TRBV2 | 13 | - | CASRTETGEPQHF | TGTGCCAGCAGGACCGAGACGGGGGAGCCCCAGCATTTT
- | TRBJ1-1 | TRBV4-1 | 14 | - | CASSQRTFRTEAFF | TGCGCCAGCAGCCAACGGACTTTTCGGACTGAAGCTTTCTTT
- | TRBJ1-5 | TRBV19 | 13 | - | CASALGATQPQHF | TGTGCCAGTGCCCTAGGGGCCACTCAGCCCCAGCATTTT
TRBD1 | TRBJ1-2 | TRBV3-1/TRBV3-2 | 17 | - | CASSQDRGFITSYGYTF | TGTGCCAGCAGCCAAGACAGGGGGTTTATAACGAGTTATGGCTACACCTTC
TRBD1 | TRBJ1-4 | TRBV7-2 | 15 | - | CASSPRTGEGEKLFF | TGTGCCAGCAGCCCCCGGACAGGGGAAGGGGAAAAACTGTTTTTT
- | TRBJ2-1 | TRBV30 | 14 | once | CAFKDYYSYNEQFF | TGTGCCTTCAAGGACTACTACTCCTACAATGAGCAGTTCTTC
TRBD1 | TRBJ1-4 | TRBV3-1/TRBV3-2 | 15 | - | CASTSSTGGNEKLFF | TGTGCCAGTACCAGCTCGACAGGGGGAAATGAAAAACTGTTTTTT
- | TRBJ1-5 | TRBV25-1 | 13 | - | CASSWGGNQPQHF | TGTGCCAGCAGCTGGGGGGGCAATCAGCCCCAGCATTTT
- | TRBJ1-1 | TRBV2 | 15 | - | CASSEATRWNTEAFF | TGTGCCAGCAGTGAGGCGACGAGGTGGAACACTGAAGCTTTCTTT
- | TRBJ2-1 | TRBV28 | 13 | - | CASSSGSGHEQFF | TGTGCCAGCAGTTCGGGTTCCGGCCATGAGCAGTTCTTC
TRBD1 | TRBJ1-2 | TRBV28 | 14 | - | CASLRDRSFYGYTF | TGTGCCAGCCTTCGGGACAGGTCATTCTATGGCTACACCTTC
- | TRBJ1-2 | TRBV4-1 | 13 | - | CASSQQGNYGYTF | TGCGCCAGCAGCCAACAGGGTAACTATGGCTACACCTTC
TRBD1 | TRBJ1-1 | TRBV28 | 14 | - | CASRGDRGHTEAFF | TGTGCCAGCAGGGGGGACAGGGGGCACACTGAAGCTTTCTTT
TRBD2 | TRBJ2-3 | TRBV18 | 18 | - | CASSRRSGGPTHTDTQYF | TGTGCCAGCTCACGACGTTCGGGGGGGCCAACCCACACAGATACGCAGTATTTT
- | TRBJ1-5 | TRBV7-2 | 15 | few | CASSLDSSENQPQHF | TGTGCCAGCAGCTTAGATAGCAGTGAGAATCAGCCCCAGCATTTT
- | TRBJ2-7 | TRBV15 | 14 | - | CATSMAEGSYEQYF | TGTGCCACCAGCATGGCCGAGGGAAGTTACGAGCAGTACTTC
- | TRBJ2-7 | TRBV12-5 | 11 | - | CASGHRQVEYF | TGTGCTAGTGGCCACAGACAGGTGGAGTACTTC
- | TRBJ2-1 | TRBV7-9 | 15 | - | CASSNLGGAYSEQFF | TGTGCCAGCAGCAACCTAGGAGGGGCCTACTCGGAGCAGTTCTTC
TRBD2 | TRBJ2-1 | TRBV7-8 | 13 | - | CASNYREGHEQFF | TGTGCCAGCAATTATCGGGAGGGCCATGAGCAGTTCTTC
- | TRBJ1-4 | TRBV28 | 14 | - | CASSKQGIREKLFF | TGTGCCAGCAGCAAACAGGGAATTCGGGAAAAACTGTTTTTT